These T cell receptor beta chains were read from a single sample in a study of cytomegalovirus exposure and HLA in healthy donors. Sequencing used immunoSEQ multiplex PCR; TCRdb keeps in-frame clones, though not all of them. Seen here are about 120,000 clones, 70% to 85% observed once, and the top ten hold about 10%. The source material was PBMCs. These receptors were taken from a man in his forties in good health and CMV-seropositive. The conserved cysteine and the conserved F or W are not part of the CDR3 here. Each record gives: clone size, V gene, CDR3 protein. Size is omitted from some rows. Given values are once, few, many or a class for expanded clones.

abundance: few; v_gene: TRBV5-1; CDR3aa: ASSRPGQGEADTQY
abundance: .; v_gene: TRBV7-9; CDR3aa: ASRQDRHYTGELF
abundance: .; v_gene: TRBV9; CDR3aa: ASSVGAGSPLNTEAF
abundance: .; v_gene: TRBV5-1; CDR3aa: ASRSGQGDNSPLH
abundance: .; v_gene: TRBV28; CDR3aa: ASSSGTKVAGELF
abundance: .; v_gene: TRBV11-2; CDR3aa: ASSLGGGGNEQF
abundance: .; v_gene: TRBV4-3; CDR3aa: ASSPSSSNSGNTIY
abundance: .; v_gene: TRBV28; CDR3aa: ASRGTGTINSPLH
abundance: .; v_gene: TRBV7-3; CDR3aa: ASSHIAGANNEQF
abundance: few; v_gene: TRBV28; CDR3aa: ASSSPDRRGVQY
abundance: .; v_gene: TRBV6-5; CDR3aa: ASSAGTGSLEQY
abundance: .; v_gene: TRBV5-4; CDR3aa: ASSWERGETQY
abundance: few; v_gene: TRBV5-4; CDR3aa: ASSLDAGYANYGYT
abundance: .; v_gene: TRBV7-9; CDR3aa: ASRDLFSDSSKETQY
abundance: .; v_gene: TRBV30; CDR3aa: AWRPGWDRRTSNTGELF
abundance: .; v_gene: TRBV7-3; CDR3aa: ASSSTGHEQY
abundance: .; v_gene: TRBV5-1; CDR3aa: ASSLQDRQETQY
abundance: .; v_gene: TRBV11-3; CDR3aa: ASSLECRQGNYEQY
abundance: few; v_gene: TRBV18; CDR3aa: ASSSRRGRRDEQF
abundance: once; v_gene: TRBV18; CDR3aa: ASSWDRLAKNIQY
abundance: .; v_gene: TRBV7-9; CDR3aa: ASSSDRVYNSPLH
abundance: few; v_gene: TRBV15; CDR3aa: ATREGAGHYEQY
abundance: .; v_gene: TRBV7-9; CDR3aa: ASSLAGQGHSPLH
abundance: .; v_gene: TRBV19; CDR3aa: ASSMAPGSNQPQH
abundance: .; v_gene: TRBV4-3; CDR3aa: ASSQARDRAYEQY
abundance: .; v_gene: TRBV5-1; CDR3aa: ASSSQGYVNTEAF
abundance: once; v_gene: TRBV5-1; CDR3aa: ASSLGTGLSPLH
abundance: once; v_gene: TRBV15; CDR3aa: ATSRDGSWTEAF
abundance: .; v_gene: TRBV14; CDR3aa: ASSHARNYGYT
abundance: .; v_gene: TRBV7-9; CDR3aa: SSSLTGAIEQY
abundance: .; v_gene: TRBV28; CDR3aa: ASSTTGGNQPQH
abundance: .; v_gene: TRBV5-6; CDR3aa: ASRLQGSGANVLT
abundance: .; v_gene: TRBV28; CDR3aa: ASSLFGQGADEQY
abundance: few; v_gene: TRBV6-4; CDR3aa: ASSLGTDNNEKLF
abundance: .; v_gene: TRBV5-6; CDR3aa: ASSSMPGQGAMWQY
abundance: .; v_gene: TRBV6-4; CDR3aa: ASSDGSISGNTIY
abundance: .; v_gene: TRBV5-6; CDR3aa: ASSFETGASGELF
abundance: .; v_gene: TRBV10-2; CDR3aa: ASSETTGNNSPLH
abundance: .; v_gene: TRBV9; CDR3aa: ASSVQGAGSPLH
abundance: .; v_gene: TRBV11-2; CDR3aa: ASSKQRLDLGTDTQY
abundance: .; v_gene: TRBV4-3; CDR3aa: ASSQSLVQGNTEAF
abundance: .; v_gene: TRBV5-1; CDR3aa: ASSTSGTSAYEQY
abundance: .; v_gene: TRBV11-2; CDR3aa: ASSLIYPTASYEQY
abundance: .; v_gene: TRBV5-1; CDR3aa: ASSLGTGTGWNYGYT
abundance: once; v_gene: TRBV4-2; CDR3aa: ASSPRTGILKGEQY
abundance: .; v_gene: TRBV11-3; CDR3aa: ASSARTGGTSGDYEQY
abundance: .; v_gene: TRBV30; CDR3aa: AWSGGKVLGRGFGNQPQH
abundance: .; v_gene: TRBV7-6; CDR3aa: ASSLGTVQTQY
abundance: .; v_gene: TRBV30; CDR3aa: AWSTQGDSPLH
abundance: .; v_gene: TRBV2; CDR3aa: ASSENRLYNSPLH
abundance: once; v_gene: TRBV7-2; CDR3aa: ASSLLGGNNEQF
abundance: few; v_gene: TRBV28; CDR3aa: ASNTHSGTGGYEQY
abundance: .; v_gene: TRBV4-3; CDR3aa: ASSQTGTGFGTDTQY
abundance: .; v_gene: TRBV27; CDR3aa: ASRPRTGGHSYEQY